The next 8 T cell receptor beta chains were all read from a single sample in a study of OX40 agonist ivuxolimab in advanced cancers. TCRdb keeps only in-frame clones here, not all; method: immunoSEQ multiplex PCR. Of 70,000 to 85,000 clones in the sample, 85% to 90% were seen once. The material was CD4+ or CD8+ T cells sorted from blood, obtained in a trial of the OX40 agonist ivuxolimab. The receptors here all came from an adult with an advanced solid tumor such as melanoma, head and neck, liver or kidney cancer.

The CDR3 is CASSGSGGSDGYTF. The CDR3 nucleotides read TGCGCCAGCAGCGGAAGCGGGGGTTCGGACGGCTACACCTTC. The chain joins TRBV5-1 to TRBJ1-2; maybe TRBD1 (5 bases). The CDR3 consists of 14 residues. Trimming pared 4 bases from V and 8 bases from J, leaving 18 bases between. From germline, CDR1 is SGHRS and CDR2 YFSETQ.

The chain joins TRBV5-4 to TRBJ2-5; D is ambiguous. The ends were cut back, 4 bases at V and 5 bases at J, with 9 bases in the middle. This CDR3 comprises 12 residues. CDR1 is SGHNT and CDR2 is YYREEE in the germline V gene (reference sequence). CDR3 in amino acids: CASSPNGETQYF. The CDR3 DNA reads as TGTGCCAGCAGCCCGAATGGGGAGACCCAGTACTTC.

The chain joins TRBV11-3 to TRBJ2-7; D possibly corresponds to TRBD1 (5 bases). CDR3 length: 13 amino acids. Looked up from germline, CDR1 is SGHNT and CDR2 is YENEEA. V lost 5 bases and J lost 3, with 11 bases in between. The CDR3 region is CASSRTPLYEQYF. The CDR3 region has the DNA TGTGCCAGCAGCCGGACACCCCTCTACGAGCAGTACTTC.

In this sample, this clone turned up once. The V and J genes are TRBV18 and TRBJ2-7; maybe TRBD2 (7 bases). V was pared by 3 bases and J by 2 bases, with 20 bases between. This CDR3 region has 17 residues. Per the germline V gene, CDR1 is KGHSH and CDR2 is LQKENI. The CDR3 protein is CASSPLPLAGAPYEQYF. CDR3 coding DNA: TGTGCCAGCTCACCGTTGCCCCTTGCGGGGGCACCCTACGAGCAGTACTTC.

The chain employs TRBV4-1 and TRBJ2-3; weak D call: TRBD2 (6 bases). Germline V gene lookup returns CDR1 MGHRA and CDR2 YSYEKL. Trimming removed 5 bases at V and 4 bases at J, with 13 bases between. The CDR3 length is 14 residues. The CDR3 nucleotides are TGCGCCAGCAGCACCACTAGCCTCCCAGATACGCAGTATTTT. This sequence encodes CASSTTSLPDTQYF.

The chain couples TRBV23-1 to TRBJ2-7, with D perhaps matching TRBD2 (6 bases). TRBV23-1 is an ORF, with its function uncertain. The V end was cut by 4 bases, the J end by 0 bases, with 10 bases between. CDR3 length: 14 amino acids. The CDR3, as DNA: TGCGCCAGCAGTCGGAGCGGGTCCTCCTACGAGCAGTACTTC. Protein sequence: CASSRSGSSYEQYF.

The chain uses TRBV28 and TRBJ2-7; D is ambiguous. The CDR3 totals 12 residues. Germline loops: CDR1 MDHEN, CDR2 SYDVKM. V was shortened by 2 bases and J by 7 bases, with 9 bases between the two germline ends. The CDR3 is CASSLAHPEQYF. The CDR3 nucleotides are TGTGCCAGCAGTTTAGCGCATCCAGAGCAGTACTTC.

The rearrangement links TRBV18 to TRBJ1-1; weak D call: TRBD1 (5 bases). V was clipped by 1 base and J by 8 bases, with 8 bases between them. This CDR3 contains 12 residues. Germline loops: CDR1 KGHSH, CDR2 LQKENI. The CDR3 region has the DNA TGTGCCAGCTCACCACGACAGACAGAAGCTTTCTTT. Translation: CASSPRQTEAFF. Complete variable domain (other parts from reference TRBV18 and TRBJ1-1): NAGVMQNPRHLVRRRGQEARLRCSPMKGHSHVYWYRQLPEEGLKFMVYLQKENIIDESGMPKERFSAEFPKEGPSILRIQQVVRGDSAAYFCASSPRQTEAFFGQGTRLTVV.